One sample yielded the 27 T cell receptor beta chains listed below, sequenced in a study of metastatic and nonmetastatic thyroid tumors. Thyroid surgery was performed in patients who had received no treatment beforehand. With MiXCR, TCRdb reprocessed the PCR reads. The table has about 24,000 clones, around 20% seen once. The sample taken for sequencing was blood. These receptors originate from a male donor with papillary thyroid cancer or a benign thyroid nodule (not recorded which). Some clones in this sample may be carry-over from other donors' samples.

This clone is medium-sized within its sample. This chain joins TRBV2 and TRBJ2-7; 8 positions agree with TRBD1. Germline assignment: CDR1 SNHLY and CDR2 FYNNEI. After removal of 6 bases from V and 2 bases from J, the junction contained 9 bases not matched to a gene. The CDR3 is made up of 15 amino acids. The CDR3 loop is CASRETQDRAYEQYF. The CDR3 DNA sequence: TGTGCCAGCAGGGAAACACAGGACAGGGCCTACGAGCAGTACTTC.

This clone was seen at least ten times. The chain combines TRBV5-1 with TRBJ1-4; the D is unclear. Trimming stripped 0 bases from V and 2 bases from J, with 11 bases between. The CDR3 extends over 16 amino acids. Germline assignment: CDR1 SGHRS and CDR2 YFSETQ. CDR3 sequence (DNA): TGCGCCAGCAGCTTGGAAGGAGGTGGGACTAATGAAAAACTGTTTTTT. Protein product: CASSLEGGGTNEKLFF.

The J gene is TRBJ2-7, the V gene TRBV6-1; 7 bases are a match to TRBD1. The CDR3 loop spans 14 amino acids. V was clipped by 7 bases and J by 8 bases; unmatched bases: 14. CDR1 and CDR2 (germline): MNHNS, SASEGT. The CDR3 sequence: CASMDRLKVYQQYF. Written as DNA, the CDR3 is TGTGCCAGCATGGACAGGTTGAAGGTCTATCAGCAGTACTTC.

The CDR3 spells CASSRVQPQHF. Here the CDR3 DNA reads TGTGCCAGCAGTCGAGTGCAGCCCCAGCATTTT. The gene calls are TRBV7-9 and TRBJ1-5; D gene unclear. V lost 6 bases to trimming and J lost 7 bases, with 7 bases between them. This CDR3 has 11 amino acids. The germline V gene encodes CDR1 SEHNR and CDR2 FQNEAQ (reference sequence).

The chain links TRBV30 to TRBJ1-1, with D unclear. V was cut by 4 bases and J by 7 bases, with 19 bases left in between. The CDR3 is 14 residues long. The V gene's germline CDR1 is GTSNPN and CDR2 SVGIG (reference sequence). CDR3 loop: CAWIEGLSSCEAFF. The CDR3 DNA sequence: TGTGCCTGGATTGAAGGTTTAAGTAGCTGTGAAGCTTTCTTT. Full variable domain (outside the CDR3, taken from reference TRBV30 and TRBJ1-1): SQTIHQWPATLVQPVGSPLSLECTVEGTSNPNLYWYRQAAGRGLQLLFYSVGIGQISSEVPQNLSASRPQDRQFILSSKKLLLSDSGFYLCAWIEGLSSCEAFFGQGTRLTVV.

This clone was observed many times. V and J are TRBV30 and TRBJ1-1; the match to TRBD1 covers 7 bases. Germline CDR1 reads GTSNPN; CDR2 reads SVGIG (reference sequence). The CDR3 runs to 14 residues. V lost 2 bases to trimming and J lost 5 bases; unmatched junction nucleotides: 8. The CDR3 bases are TGTGCCTGGAGTTTGGGACAGCGGACTACTGAAGCTTTCTTT. Translation: CAWSLGQRTTEAFF.

This clone is judged medium-sized. V and J are TRBV6-6 and TRBJ2-7, with a weak D call TRBD2 (6 bases). V dropped 0 bases and J dropped 2 bases, with 17 bases sitting between them. This CDR3 region has 17 residues. CDR1 and CDR2 from the germline V gene are MNHNY and SVGAGI (reference sequence). As DNA, the CDR3 is TGTGCCAGCAGTTACTCGATAGACCTAGCGCCAACCTACGAGCAGTACTTC. Its translation is CASSYSIDLAPTYEQYF.

About this clone: Compared with germline, one end of the junction differs, possibly owing to a read error. The chain links TRBV20-1 to TRBJ2-5; 8 bases agree with TRBD2. CDR1 DFQATT and CDR2 SNEGSKA come from the germline V gene (reference sequence). The CDR3 extends over 15 amino acids. The chain's CDR3 is CSSDKAGEFQDTQYF. The CDR3, as DNA: TGCAGTTCCGACAAAGCGGGAGAGTTCCAAGATACCCAGTACTTC.

This chain uses TRBV15 with TRBJ2-1; 10 nucleotides agree with TRBD2. The CDR3 runs 15 residues. CDR1 LNHNV and CDR2 YYDKDF come from the germline V gene (reference sequence). V was pared by 3 bases and J by 11 bases, with 10 bases of the junction left unmatched. CDR3 in amino acids: CATSRPAQREGKQFF. In DNA form, the CDR3 reads TGTGCCACCAGCAGGCCTGCCCAGCGGGAGGGGAAGCAGTTCTTC.

This clone was detected ten times or more. The chain has TRBV29-1 and TRBJ2-7; unclear D gene. The germline V and J ends were trimmed by 6 bases and 3 bases, with 9 bases remaining between them. Germline V gives CDR1 SQVTM, CDR2 ANQGSEA. CDR3 size: 11 residues. CDR3: CSVQGSYEQYF. CDR3 nucleotides: TGCAGCGTGCAAGGCAGCTACGAGCAGTACTTC.

The rearrangement links TRBV20-1 to TRBJ2-1; D remains unclear. V was clipped by 8 bases and J by 9 bases, with 17 bases between them. The CDR3 runs to 12 residues. CDR1 is DFQATT, CDR2 SNEGSKA, per germline (reference sequence). CDR3 bases: TGCAGTTCCGTCGTTGTGGAGTGTGAGCAGTTCTTC. Translation: CSSVVVECEQFF.

This clone was detected ten times or more. This chain links TRBV3-1 with TRBJ2-2; weak D call: TRBD2 (6 bases). The germline CDR1 and CDR2 sequences are LGHDT and YNNKEL (reference sequence). V was clipped by 0 bases and J by 4 bases, with 15 bases between them. CDR3 size: 17 residues. CDR3 protein: CASSQEGRELGTGELFF. CDR3 nucleotides: TGTGCCAGCAGCCAAGAGGGACGGGAGTTGGGCACCGGGGAGCTGTTTTTT. Full variable domain (outside the CDR3, taken from reference TRBV3-1 and TRBJ2-2): DTAVSQTPKYLVTQMGNDKSIKCEQNLGHDTMYWYKQDSKKFLKIMFSYNNKELIINETVPNRFSPKSPDKAHLNLHINSLELGDSAVYFCASSQEGRELGTGELFFGEGSRLTVL.

This clone was seen repeatedly, ten times or more. The chain recombines TRBV30 with TRBJ1-2; no firm D call. CDR3 length: 13 residues. Trimming took 3 bases from V and 0 from J, leaving 8 bases between them. The V gene's germline CDR1 is GTSNPN and CDR2 SVGIG (reference sequence). CDR3 DNA: TGTGCCTGGAGGGACGGAGCTAACTATGGCTACACCTTC. Encoded protein: CAWRDGANYGYTF.

In this sample, this clone turned up many times. Distinct nucleotide sequences in the sample also encode this CDR3. The chain carries TRBV6-2 or TRBV6-3 and TRBJ2-7; no clear D. The CDR3 covers 13 residues. Germline CDR1 reads MNHEY; CDR2 reads SVGEGT. Between the trimmed V and J ends, which lost 7 bases and 1 base, there was a span of 11 bases. CDR3 sequence (DNA): TGTGCCAGCACAAAAAGGAATTCCTACGAGCAGTACTTC. It specifies CASTKRNSYEQYF.

The V and J genes are TRBV5-1 and TRBJ1-1, with a tentative D call TRBD1 (6 bases). The CDR3 length is 15 residues. The V end was cut by 4 bases, the J end by 1 base, with 14 bases between. Germline V gene sequence: CDR1 SGHRS, CDR2 YFSETQ. CDR3 DNA: TGCGCCAGCAGCCTGCGCTCGACAGGGAACACTGAAGCTTTCTTT. Amino acids: CASSLRSTGNTEAFF.

This clone was observed many times. In nucleotides, the CDR3 is TGTGCCAGCAGCTGGGGACGGCTCCTAAGCTCCTACAATGAGCAGTTCTTC. This translates into CASSWGRLLSSYNEQFF. The V gene is TRBV5-8, the J gene TRBJ2-1; D might be TRBD1 or TRBD2, each matching 5 bases. The CDR3 is 17 residues long. Trimming took 3 bases from V and 0 from J, leaving 16 bases between them. Germline-derived CDR1 and CDR2 are SGHTS and YDEGEE.

This chain connects TRBV20-1 to TRBJ2-7, with D perhaps matching TRBD2 (6 bases). The CDR3 spans 15 residues. V lost 4 bases, J lost 2 bases, and 18 bases lay in between. Per the germline V gene, CDR1 is DFQATT and CDR2 is SNEGSKA (reference sequence). CDR3 DNA sequence: TGCAGTGCTATCTTTACGGGAGCACCCCCCTACGAGCAGTACTTC. Amino acids: CSAIFTGAPPYEQYF.

The V call is TRBV11-2, the J call TRBJ1-6; D gene uncertain. The CDR3 has 13 residues. V gave up 2 bases and J gave up 9 bases, with 8 bases separating them. The germline CDR1 and CDR2 sequences are SGHAT and FQNNGV. The CDR3: CASSLSGSSPLHF. The DNA for the CDR3 is TGTGCCAGCAGCTTATCTGGGAGTTCACCCCTCCACTTT.

This clone was counted ten times or more. The rearrangement joins TRBV20-1 to TRBJ1-1, with 8 bases that match TRBD1. V was clipped by 0 bases and J by 8 bases; unmatched bases: 8. The germline V gene has CDR1 DFQATT and CDR2 SNEGSKA (reference sequence). The CDR3 loop spans 14 amino acids. This CDR3 is CSARDIRTGWEAFF. The CDR3 bases are TGCAGTGCTAGAGATATCAGGACAGGGTGGGAAGCTTTCTTT.

This clone is labeled medium-sized. The chain carries TRBV4-2 and TRBJ1-1; TRBD1 is a possible D gene (5 bases). The ends were cut back, 2 bases at V and 2 bases at J, with 12 bases in the middle. CDR1 is LGHNA, CDR2 YNFKEQ, per germline. The length of the CDR3 is 15 residues. For the CDR3, the DNA is TGTGCCAGCAGCCAATCAGCGGGGGATAACACTGAAGCTTTCTTT. Protein product: CASSQSAGDNTEAFF.

This clone is medium-sized. The gene calls are TRBV30 and TRBJ2-7; possibly TRBD2 for D (5 bases). Trimming removed 3 bases at V and 9 bases at J, with 15 bases between. The germline V gene encodes CDR1 GTSNPN and CDR2 SVGIG (reference sequence). The CDR3 sequence is 12 residues long. DNA for the CDR3: TGTGCCTGGAGACTAACCGAAGGAGGGCAGTACTTC. Its protein is CAWRLTEGGQYF. The complete variable domain, with remaining parts taken from reference TRBV30 and TRBJ2-7, reads SQTIHQWPATLVQPVGSPLSLECTVEGTSNPNLYWYRQAAGRGLQLLFYSVGIGQISSEVPQNLSASRPQDRQFILSSKKLLLSDSGFYLCAWRLTEGGQYFGPGTRLTVT.

With respect to this clone: A read error may account for a junction end that differs from germline. Other DNA sequences from this sample encode an identical CDR3 as well. J is TRBJ1-2 and V is TRBV6-2 or TRBV6-3; possibly TRBD1 for D (5 bases). The CDR3 runs to 12 residues. Germline loops: CDR1 MNHEY, CDR2 SVGEGT. The CDR3 region is CASSSRVDGYTF. The DNA of the CDR3 is TGTGCCAGCAGTTCCAGGGTAGATGGATACACCTTC.

CDR3 in amino acids: CASSVAGEGNEQFF. CDR3 in DNA: TGTGCCAGCAGCGTAGCGGGAGAGGGCAATGAGCAGTTCTTC. J is TRBJ2-1 and V is TRBV6-1; 9 bases map to TRBD2. The CDR3 consists of 14 residues. Germline V gives CDR1 MNHNS, CDR2 SASEGT. Trimming removed 6 bases from V and 6 bases from J; junction bases left unmatched: 6.

This clone was seen many times. V usage is TRBV18 and J usage is TRBJ1-1; TRBD1 is a possible D gene (5 bases). The CDR3 covers 16 residues. Germline V gene sequence: CDR1 KGHSH, CDR2 LQKENI. V was shortened by 0 bases and J by 0 bases, with 11 bases between the two germline ends. The CDR3 sequence is CASSPPGVRLNTEAFF. CDR3 coding DNA: TGTGCCAGCTCACCACCGGGGGTGAGGCTGAACACTGAAGCTTTCTTT.

On this clone itself: A junction boundary mismatches the germline segment, possibly from a read error. V and J are TRBV11-2 and TRBJ2-1, with TRBD2 identical over 10 bases. The germline V gene encodes CDR1 SGHAT and CDR2 FQNNGV. CDR3 length: 15 amino acids. The CDR3 DNA follows: TGTGCCAGCAGCTTAGACCTAGCGGGAGTGCATGGGCAGTTATTC. Its protein is CASSLDLAGVHGQLF.

The sample holds many counts of this clone. This chain uses TRBV5-1 with TRBJ2-3; TRBD2 matches at 11 bases. The germline V gene has CDR1 SGHRS and CDR2 YFSETQ. This CDR3 is 14 amino acids long. Trimming removed 4 bases from V and 4 bases from J; junction bases left unmatched: 2. The CDR3 nucleotides are TGCGCCAGCAGCGAGACTAGCGGGGCAGATACGCAGTATTTT. Translation gives CASSETSGADTQYF. The full variable domain, completed using reference TRBV5-1 and TRBJ2-3, is KAGVTQTPRYLIKTRGQQVTLSCSPISGHRSVSWYQQTPGQGLQFLFEYFSETQRNKGNFPGRFSGRQFSNSRSEMNVSTLELGDSALYLCASSETSGADTQYFGPGTRLTVL.

This clone was counted many times. The V gene is TRBV27, the J gene TRBJ1-2, with unresolved D. V dropped 6 bases and J dropped 4 bases, with 12 bases sitting between them. This CDR3 is built from 13 residues. Germline V gives CDR1 MNHEY, CDR2 SMNVEV (reference sequence). Written as DNA, the CDR3 is TGTGCCAGCAGGCCCCCTTGGGGCTATGGCTACACCTTC. Residues: CASRPPWGYGYTF.